This T cell receptor beta chain was sequenced during a study of shared clonotypes between healthy human individuals (dated by TCRdb to 2019 to 2021). With regard to the full study: Two women and three men aged 18 to 49 years were included in the cohort. Per donor, three plates each were used for CD4 naive and CD4 memory, two for CD8 naive, and one for CD8 memory. To estimate repertoire size and how much clonotypes are shared between individuals, the study performed deep sequencing of blood TCR repertoires from a handful of healthy adults. To increase sequencing depth and limit assay-specific biases, TCR repertoire library preparation and sequencing were carried out by different laboratories using diverse techniques. Per donor, leukapheresis produced somewhere between about 0.94 and 9 billion PBMCs. Summary of the overall study and its limitations: Only blood was sampled, and tissue TCR repertoires likely differ from those in blood. Estimated clonotype richness was generally larger for naive than for memory subsets. Because the study included a small number of donors, the genetic and exposure-history diversity represented was limited. Rarefaction of sorted-subset datasets indicated incomplete sequencing despite the large sequencing depth. Clonotypes shared by all four sorted-subset donors showed higher generation probabilities than non-shared clonotypes. Pairwise subsampling led to the expectation that sequencing depth would affect the degree of clonotype sharing among donors. When a handful of donors were compared, the shared fraction of clonotypes was 5% to 6.5% for naive CD4, over 3% for naive CD8, about 2.5% for memory CD4, and 0.4% for memory CD8.

Donors were healthy HIV-negative adults with no recently reported acute infections or vaccinations. Every donor was a Caucasian adult living in Nashville, Tennessee, USA. Magnetic negative selection was used to enrich CD4+ T cells, after which naive cells were positively selected on CD45RA and the negative fraction became the memory subset. Blood was collected by leukapheresis, and PBMCs were isolated by Ficoll-Histopaque density gradient centrifugation and then cryopreserved in liquid nitrogen vapor phase. Purity and quantity of every magnetically sorted T cell population were checked by analytical flow cytometry. From each sorted fraction, genomic DNA was isolated and quantified by UV absorbance on a Nanodrop 2000c. TCR CDR3 regions were amplified from genomic DNA by multiplex PCR using the deep immunoSEQ assay. Extracted genomic DNA from each cell subset was distributed evenly across all wells of several immunoSEQ 96-well plates, and each plate was treated as a replicate. For sorted subsets, approximately 0.2 ug of genomic DNA, equivalent to around 30,000 T cell genomes, went into each replicate PCR. Purified libraries were quantified with a Qubit 3.0 fluorometer, sized on a Bioanalyzer 2100, and re-quantified with the KAPA Library Quantification kit. Every immunoSEQ 96-well plate was sequenced on a separate single-read 150-cycle Illumina NextSeq 550 flow cell. On the study's bioinformatics: Because only junctional sequences without quality scores were contained in the immunoSEQ output, filtering matching that applied to full-length reads could not be performed. Sequences were annotated with PyIR, a Python wrapper for IgBLAST v1.9, using IMGT germline references to assign V/J genes and CDR3. Reads were removed for weak V/J assignments (E-value above 1e-6), missing CDR3, stop codons, out-of-frame junctions, or ambiguous translated residues. V3J clonotypes were defined as sequences sharing an identical inferred V gene, J gene, and CDR3 amino acid sequence. Percentage overlap between repertoires was computed as shared unique clonotypes divided by the size of the smaller repertoire. Richness of each repertoire was evaluated using RTK rarefaction, the Chao1 estimator, and Recon v2.1 estimates of unobserved clonotypes. For all TCRbeta clonotypes obtained by the gDNA method from several donors, generation probabilities were computed with OLGA. TCRdb carries this immuneACCESS record with in-frame sequences only. Its versions omit some clonotypes, under half of them owing to an unresolved V gene in the studies checked, with the rest unexplained. The V and J calls and the clone size are those of that table, but D and trimming were determined from the DNA. This sample has 2,500,000 or so clones in its table, and 85% to 95% of those were observed once. The ten largest clones capture 0.37% of the sample.

The germline V gene gives CDR1 as MNHEY and CDR2 as SVGAGI. V is shortened by 8 bases, J by 1 base, and the region joining them spans 17 bases. The CDR3 spans 15 residues, from the cysteine through the phenylalanine. Here the CDR3 DNA is all that survives: 45 bases in frame from base 1. For this clone: This clone's antigen is unknown. One base away there is no much larger clone; base qualities are not given.

The sample was naive CD4+ T cells from PBMCs. What this sample's cell subset or site label stands for: CD45RA+ positively selected. The V and J genes are TRBV6-5 and TRBJ1-2, with no reliable assignment of the D segment. This receptor was obtained from a man aged 18 to 29 in good health. Some clones in this sample may be carry-over from other donors' samples. The DNA sequence is given as TGTGCCAGCCGACTCACGGGCAGCCTTAACTATGGCTACACCTTC. Its translation reads: CASRLTGSLNYGYTF.